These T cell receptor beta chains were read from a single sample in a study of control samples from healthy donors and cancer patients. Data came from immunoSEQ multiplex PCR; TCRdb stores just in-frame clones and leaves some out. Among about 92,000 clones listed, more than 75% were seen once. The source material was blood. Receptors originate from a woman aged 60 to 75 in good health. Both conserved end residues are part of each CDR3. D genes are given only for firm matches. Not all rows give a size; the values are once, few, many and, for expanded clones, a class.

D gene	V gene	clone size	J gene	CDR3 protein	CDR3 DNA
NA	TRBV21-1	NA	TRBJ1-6	CASQEAYNPNSPLHF	TGTGCCAGCCAGGAAGCCTATAATCCCAATTCACCCCTCCACTTT
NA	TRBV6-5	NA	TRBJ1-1	CASSYSDSLNTEAFF	TGTGCCAGCAGTTACTCGGACAGCTTGAACACTGAAGCTTTCTTT
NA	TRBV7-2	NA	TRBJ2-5	CASSLTQGTVETQYF	TGTGCCAGCAGCCTAACGCAGGGAACGGTAGAGACCCAGTACTTC
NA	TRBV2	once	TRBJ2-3	CASSGAGRADTQYF	TGTGCCAGCAGTGGGGCAGGGCGGGCAGATACGCAGTATTTT
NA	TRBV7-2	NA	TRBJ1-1	CASNLRTVNTEAFF	TGTGCCAGCAACTTAAGGACGGTTAACACTGAAGCTTTCTTT
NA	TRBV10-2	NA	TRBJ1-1	CASSESSGVMNTEAFF	TGCGCCAGCAGTGAGTCGTCGGGAGTGATGAACACTGAAGCTTTCTTT
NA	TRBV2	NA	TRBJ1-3	CASIVESSGNTIYF	TGTGCCAGCATAGTGGAGAGCTCTGGAAACACCATATATTTT
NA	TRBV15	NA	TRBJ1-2	CATSRDRQLNYGYTF	TGTGCCACCAGCAGAGATCGACAGTTGAACTATGGCTACACCTTC
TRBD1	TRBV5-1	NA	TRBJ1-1	CASSFRTGSTEAFF	TGCGCCAGCAGCTTTAGGACAGGGAGCACTGAAGCTTTCTTT
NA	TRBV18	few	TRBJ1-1	CASSSLPSEEAFF	TGTGCCAGCTCATCACTTCCGTCGGAAGAAGCTTTCTTT
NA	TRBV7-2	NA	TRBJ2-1	CASSQRTNEQFF	TGTGCCAGCTCCCAGCGGACCAATGAGCAGTTCTTC
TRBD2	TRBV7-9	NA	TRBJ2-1	CARGKGLLAGVQFF	TGTGCCAGGGGGAAGGGGTTACTAGCGGGAGTTCAATTCTTC
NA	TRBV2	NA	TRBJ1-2	CASSDISRGAGAGYTF	TGTGCCAGCAGTGATATCTCCCGGGGGGCTGGGGCTGGCTACACCTTC
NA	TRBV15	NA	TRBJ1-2	CATSRVVSESYTF	TGTGCCACCAGCAGAGTCGTATCGGAGAGCTACACCTTC
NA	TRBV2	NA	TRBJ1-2	CASSEALLGGYYGYTF	TGTGCCAGCAGTGAAGCGCTTCTGGGGGGGTACTATGGCTACACCTTC
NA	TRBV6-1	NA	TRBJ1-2	CASRPGGGYTF	TGTGCCAGCAGACCGGGAGGTGGCTACACCTTC
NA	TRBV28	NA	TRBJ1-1	CASSLLYSAFF	TGTGCCAGCAGTTTACTCTATAGCGCTTTCTTT
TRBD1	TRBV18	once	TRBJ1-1	CASSPGQSNTEAFF	TGTGCCAGCTCGCCGGGACAGTCAAACACTGAAGCTTTCTTT
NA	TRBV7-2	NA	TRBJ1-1	CASSLVSRNTEAFF	TGTGCCAGCAGCTTAGTGTCTAGGAACACTGAAGCTTTCTTT
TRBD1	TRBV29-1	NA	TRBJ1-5	CSVAQGGAVEPQHF	TGCAGCGTTGCCCAGGGGGGGGCGGTCGAGCCCCAGCATTTT
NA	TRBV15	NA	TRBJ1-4	CATSRDIREKLFF	TGTGCCACCAGCAGAGATATACGAGAAAAACTGTTTTTT
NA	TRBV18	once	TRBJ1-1	CASSPGRQTEAFF	TGTGCCAGCTCACCCGGACGGCAGACTGAAGCTTTCTTT
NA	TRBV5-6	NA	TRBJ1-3	CASSPVSGNTIYF	TGTGCCAGCAGCCCCGTGTCTGGAAACACCATATATTTT
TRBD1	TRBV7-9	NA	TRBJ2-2	CASSLAGQGDTGELFF	TGTGCCAGCAGCTTAGCTGGACAGGGGGACACCGGGGAGCTGTTTTTT
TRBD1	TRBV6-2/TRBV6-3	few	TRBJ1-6	CASSWTGGRSPLHF	TGTGCCAGCAGTTGGACAGGGGGACGTTCACCCCTCCACTTT
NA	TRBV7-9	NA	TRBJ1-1	CASSSQSNTEAFF	TGTGCCAGCAGCTCACAGTCGAACACTGAAGCTTTCTTT
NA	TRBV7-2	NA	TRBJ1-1	CASSLAGTGLEAFF	TGTGCCAGCAGCTTAGCTGGGACCGGGTTGGAAGCTTTCTTT
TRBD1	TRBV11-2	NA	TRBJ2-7	CASSLLGTGSYEQYF	TGTGCCAGCAGCCTACTCGGGACAGGGTCCTACGAGCAGTACTTC
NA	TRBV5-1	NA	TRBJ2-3	CASSLGDPTDTQYF	TGCGCCAGCAGCTTAGGGGATCCCACAGATACGCAGTATTTT
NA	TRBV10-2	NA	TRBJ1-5	CASSEIGAGQPQHF	TGCGCCAGCAGTGAAATTGGGGCGGGTCAGCCCCAGCATTTT